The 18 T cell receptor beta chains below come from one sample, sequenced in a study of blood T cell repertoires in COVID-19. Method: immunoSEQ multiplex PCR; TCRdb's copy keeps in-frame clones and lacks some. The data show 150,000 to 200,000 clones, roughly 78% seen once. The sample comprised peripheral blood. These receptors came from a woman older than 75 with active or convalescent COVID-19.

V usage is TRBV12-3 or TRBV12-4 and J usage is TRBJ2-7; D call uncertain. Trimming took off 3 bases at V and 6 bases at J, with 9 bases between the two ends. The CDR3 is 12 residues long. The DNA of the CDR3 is TGTGCCAGCAGTTTTTCCCTAGGCGAGCAGTACTTC. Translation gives CASSFSLGEQYF.

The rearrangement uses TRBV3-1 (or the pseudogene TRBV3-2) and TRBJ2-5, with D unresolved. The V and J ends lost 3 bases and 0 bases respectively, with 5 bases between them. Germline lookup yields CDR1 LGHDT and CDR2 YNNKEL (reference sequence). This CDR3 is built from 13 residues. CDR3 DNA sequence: TGTGCCAGCAGCCACCGCGACCAAGAGACCCAGTACTTC. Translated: CASSHRDQETQYF.

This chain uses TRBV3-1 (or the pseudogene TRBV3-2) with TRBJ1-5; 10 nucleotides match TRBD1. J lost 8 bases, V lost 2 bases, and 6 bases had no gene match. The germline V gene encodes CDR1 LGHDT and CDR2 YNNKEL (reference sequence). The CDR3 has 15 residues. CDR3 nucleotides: TGTGCCAGCAGCCAAACGGGACAGGGGACCAAGCCCCAGCATTTT. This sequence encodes CASSQTGQGTKPQHF.

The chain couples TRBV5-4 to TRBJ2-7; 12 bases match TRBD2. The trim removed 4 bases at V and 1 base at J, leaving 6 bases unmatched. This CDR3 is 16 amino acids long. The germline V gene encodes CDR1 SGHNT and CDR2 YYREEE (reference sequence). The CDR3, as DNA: TGTGCCAGCAGCCCCGGGACTAGCGGGTCATCCTACGAGCAGTACTTC. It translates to CASSPGTSGSSYEQYF.

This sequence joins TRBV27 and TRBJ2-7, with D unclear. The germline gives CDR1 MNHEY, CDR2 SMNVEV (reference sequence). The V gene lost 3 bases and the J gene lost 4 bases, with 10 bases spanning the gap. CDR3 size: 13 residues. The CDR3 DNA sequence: TGTGCCAGCAGTTTTAATCACGGTTACGAGCAGTACTTC. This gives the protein CASSFNHGYEQYF.

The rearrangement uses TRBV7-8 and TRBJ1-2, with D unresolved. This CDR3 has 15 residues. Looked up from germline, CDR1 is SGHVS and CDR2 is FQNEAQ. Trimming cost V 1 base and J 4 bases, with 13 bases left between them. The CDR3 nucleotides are TGTGCCAGCAGCTTAGTTTCGGTGTCAGGCTATGGCTACACCTTC. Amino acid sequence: CASSLVSVSGYGYTF.

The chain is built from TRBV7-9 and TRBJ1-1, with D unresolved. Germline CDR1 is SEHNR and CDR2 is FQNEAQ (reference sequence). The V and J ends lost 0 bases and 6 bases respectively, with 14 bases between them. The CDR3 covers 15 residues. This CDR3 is CASSLAARGVAEAFF. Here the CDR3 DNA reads TGTGCCAGCAGCTTAGCCGCTCGCGGGGTGGCTGAAGCTTTCTTT.

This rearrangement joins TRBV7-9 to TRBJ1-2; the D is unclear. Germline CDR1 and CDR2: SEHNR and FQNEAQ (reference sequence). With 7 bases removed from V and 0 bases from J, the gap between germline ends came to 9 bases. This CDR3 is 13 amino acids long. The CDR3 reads CASNNSPNYGYTF. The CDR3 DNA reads TGTGCCAGCAATAACAGCCCTAACTATGGCTACACCTTC.

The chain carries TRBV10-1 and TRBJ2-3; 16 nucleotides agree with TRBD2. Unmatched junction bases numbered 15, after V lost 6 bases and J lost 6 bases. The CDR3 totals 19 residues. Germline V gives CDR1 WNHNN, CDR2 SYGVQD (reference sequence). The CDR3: CASSGSQGTSGGDYDTQYF. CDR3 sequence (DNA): TGCGCCAGCAGCGGGTCCCAAGGGACTAGCGGGGGGGACTACGATACGCAGTATTTT.

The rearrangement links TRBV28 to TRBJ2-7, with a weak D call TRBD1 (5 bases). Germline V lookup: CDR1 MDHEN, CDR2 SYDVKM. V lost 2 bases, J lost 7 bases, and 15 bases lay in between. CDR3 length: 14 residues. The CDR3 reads CASSLALTVTEQYF. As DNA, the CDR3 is TGTGCCAGCAGTTTAGCCTTGACAGTGACGGAGCAGTACTTC.

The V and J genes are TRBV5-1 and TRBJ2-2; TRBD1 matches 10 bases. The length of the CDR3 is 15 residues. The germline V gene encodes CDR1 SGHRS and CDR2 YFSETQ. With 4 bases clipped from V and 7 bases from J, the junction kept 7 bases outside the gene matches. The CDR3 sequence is CASSPRDRGRGELFF. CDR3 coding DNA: TGCGCCAGCAGCCCCCGGGACAGGGGACGCGGGGAGCTGTTTTTT.

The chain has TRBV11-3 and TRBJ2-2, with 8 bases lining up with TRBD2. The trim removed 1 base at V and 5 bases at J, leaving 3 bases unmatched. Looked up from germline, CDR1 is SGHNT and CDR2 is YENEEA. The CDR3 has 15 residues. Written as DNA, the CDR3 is TGTGCCAGCAGCTTAGGTAGCGGGGAAACCGGGGAGCTGTTTTTT. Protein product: CASSLGSGETGELFF.

CDR3 nucleotides: TGTGCCAGCAGCCCCGATCCAACCTACTACAATGAGCAGTTCTTC. Protein sequence: CASSPDPTYYNEQFF. The rearrangement links TRBV7-9 to TRBJ2-1; D is undetermined. The CDR3 has 15 amino acids. Looked up from germline, CDR1 is SEHNR and CDR2 is FQNEAQ (reference sequence). Trimming left V 5 bases short and J 3 bases short, with 14 bases between.

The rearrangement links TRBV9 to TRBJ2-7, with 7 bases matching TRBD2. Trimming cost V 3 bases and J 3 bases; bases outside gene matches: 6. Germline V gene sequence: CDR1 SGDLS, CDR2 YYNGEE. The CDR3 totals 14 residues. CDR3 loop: CASSGDGDYYEQYF. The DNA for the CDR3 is TGTGCCAGCAGCGGGGACGGGGACTACTACGAGCAGTACTTC.

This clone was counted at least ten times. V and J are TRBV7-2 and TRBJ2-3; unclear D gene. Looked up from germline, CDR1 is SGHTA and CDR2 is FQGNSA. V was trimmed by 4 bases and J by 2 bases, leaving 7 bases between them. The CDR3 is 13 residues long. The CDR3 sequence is CASSSQPTDTQYF. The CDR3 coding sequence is TGTGCCAGCAGCTCACAGCCCACAGATACGCAGTATTTT.

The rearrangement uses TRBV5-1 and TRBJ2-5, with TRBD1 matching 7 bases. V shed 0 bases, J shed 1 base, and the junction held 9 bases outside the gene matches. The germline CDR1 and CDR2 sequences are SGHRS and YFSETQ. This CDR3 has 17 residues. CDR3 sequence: CASSLELRTGSQETQYF. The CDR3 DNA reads TGCGCCAGCAGCTTGGAGCTACGGACAGGATCCCAAGAGACCCAGTACTTC.

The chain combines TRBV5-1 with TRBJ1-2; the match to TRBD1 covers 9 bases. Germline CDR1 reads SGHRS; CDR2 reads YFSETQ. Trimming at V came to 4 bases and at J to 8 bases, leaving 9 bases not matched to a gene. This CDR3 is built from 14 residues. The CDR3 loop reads CASSTEGQGGGYTF. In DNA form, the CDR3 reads TGCGCCAGCAGCACGGAGGGACAGGGTGGCGGCTACACCTTC.

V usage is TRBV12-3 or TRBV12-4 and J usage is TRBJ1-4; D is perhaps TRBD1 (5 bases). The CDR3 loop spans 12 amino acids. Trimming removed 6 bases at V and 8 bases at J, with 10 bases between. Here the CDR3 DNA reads TGTGCCAGCAGCCAAAGGGGCGAAAAACTGTTTTTT. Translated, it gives CASSQRGEKLFF.